The 18 T cell receptor beta chains below all came from one sample that was sequenced in a study of blood T cell repertoires in COVID-19. The assay was immunoSEQ multiplex PCR, and TCRdb's table has in-frame clones only and misses some. This table has more than 10,000 clones, approximately 76% appearing once. The sample comprised peripheral blood. All receptors come from a woman aged 80 or over with acute or convalescent COVID-19.

As for this clone: At one end, the junction sequence differs from germline, possibly due to a read error. This chain joins TRBV11-2 and TRBJ2-2; 7 bases fit TRBD1. Per germline, CDR1 SGHAT and CDR2 FQNNGV. The CDR3 length is 16 residues. The CDR3 loop is CASSLDLRGNAGELFF. The CDR3 nucleotides read TGTGCCAGCAGCTTAGATCTCAGGGGGAACGCCGGGGAGCTGTTTTTT.

The chain links TRBV18 to TRBJ2-7; D remains unclear. CDR3 length: 14 residues. Germline-derived CDR1 and CDR2 are KGHSH and LQKENI. V lost 0 bases and J lost 4, with 10 bases in between. CDR3 sequence: CASSPPTQRYEQYF. In DNA form, the CDR3 reads TGTGCCAGCTCACCACCGACTCAGAGATACGAGCAGTACTTC.

This chain uses TRBV2 with TRBJ1-1; a possible D gene is TRBD1 (5 bases). Trimming left V 8 bases short and J 1 base short, with 11 bases between. The CDR3 consists of 13 residues. Germline V lookup: CDR1 SNHLY, CDR2 FYNNEI. The CDR3 nucleotides are TGTGCCAGCGGGAAGACAGCGAACACTGAAGCTTTCTTT. Translation gives CASGKTANTEAFF.

The chain recombines TRBV29-1 with TRBJ1-4, with D possibly being TRBD1 (6 bases). The V end lost 4 bases, the J end lost 8 bases, and 11 bases lay between the germline ends. The CDR3 runs to 12 residues. CDR1 is SQVTM, CDR2 ANQGSEA, per germline. The DNA of the CDR3 is TGCAGCGTTGTGGGGAGGGGGGAAAAACTGTTTTTT. It specifies CSVVGRGEKLFF.

This chain joins TRBV10-2 and TRBJ1-1; no clear D. The CDR3 contains 14 residues. V gave up 4 bases and J gave up 1 base, with 10 bases separating them. Germline CDR1 is WSHSY and CDR2 is SAAADI. The CDR3 here is CASSGGKGNTEAFF. CDR3 DNA sequence: TGCGCCAGCAGTGGAGGGAAGGGGAACACTGAAGCTTTCTTT.

This rearrangement joins TRBV7-9 to TRBJ1-2; no definite D call. V lost 0 bases and J lost 0, with 11 bases in between. The CDR3 contains 16 residues. Germline loops: CDR1 SEHNR, CDR2 FQNEAQ (reference sequence). Here the CDR3 DNA reads TGTGCCAGCAGCTTAGCCTCGACACCAGCTAACTATGGCTACACCTTC. Translation gives CASSLASTPANYGYTF.

The gene calls are TRBV3-1 (or the pseudogene TRBV3-2) and TRBJ1-2; D unresolved. The germline V gene has CDR1 LGHDT and CDR2 YNNKEL (reference sequence). The V gene lost 3 bases and the J gene lost 8 bases, with 28 bases spanning the gap. The CDR3 runs to 18 residues. CDR3 in amino acids: CASSQQTDSPLLPYGYTF. The CDR3 coding sequence is TGTGCCAGCAGCCAGCAGACGGACTCTCCCTTGCTACCCTACGGCTACACCTTC.

The chain couples TRBV30 to TRBJ1-1; weak D call: TRBD1 (6 bases). V lost 5 bases and J 3 bases, leaving 13 bases between the germline ends. The germline CDR1 and CDR2 sequences are GTSNPN and SVGIG (reference sequence). The CDR3 is 13 amino acids. CDR3 region: CAWARGLDTEAFF. The CDR3 DNA is TGTGCCTGGGCGCGGGGGCTGGACACTGAAGCTTTCTTT.

Written as DNA, the CDR3 is TGTGCCATCAGTGAGTCCCTCGCCGGGGGGGAAAAACTGTTTTTT. It codes for CAISESLAGGEKLFF. This chain connects TRBV10-3 to TRBJ1-4; weak D call: TRBD1 (5 bases). The germline V and J ends were trimmed by 0 bases and 8 bases, with 13 bases remaining between them. CDR3 length equals 15 residues. The germline gives CDR1 ENHRY, CDR2 SYGVKD.

The chain combines TRBV7-9 with TRBJ2-2; no firm D call. Germline V gene data show CDR1 as SEHNR and CDR2 as FQNEAQ (reference sequence). The CDR3 extends over 13 amino acids. Trimming cost V 2 bases and J 5 bases, with 6 bases left between them. The CDR3 reads CASSLFLTGELFF. For the CDR3, the DNA is TGTGCCAGCAGCTTATTTCTGACCGGGGAGCTGTTTTTT. The variable domain in full, with the rest retrieved from reference TRBV7-9 and TRBJ2-2, is DTGVSQNPRHKITKRGQNVTFRCDPISEHNRLYWYRQTLGQGPEFLTYFQNEAQLEKSRLLSDRFSAERPKGSFSTLEIQRTEQGDSAMYLCASSLFLTGELFFGEGSRLTVL.

The V call is TRBV7-2, the J call TRBJ1-6; D is uncertain. CDR1 is SGHTA and CDR2 is FQGNSA in the germline V gene. The ends were cut back, 1 base at V and 9 bases at J, with 7 bases in the middle. CDR3 length equals 13 residues. The CDR3 sequence is CASSLVAGSPLHF. The CDR3 bases are TGTGCCAGCAGCTTAGTCGCGGGTTCACCCCTCCACTTT.

This clone was detected once. This chain joins TRBV5-4 and TRBJ2-2; a weak D match, TRBD2 (5 bases). V lost 2 bases, J lost 3 bases, and 11 bases lay in between. The germline V gene encodes CDR1 SGHNT and CDR2 YYREEE (reference sequence). This CDR3 comprises 15 residues. In DNA form, the CDR3 reads TGTGCCAGCAGCTTCCGGTTGGGAGACACCGGGGAGCTGTTTTTT. It is translated as CASSFRLGDTGELFF.

V usage is TRBV29-1 and J usage is TRBJ2-3; 8 bases are shared with TRBD1. CDR1 and CDR2 from the germline V gene are SQVTM and ANQGSEA. The CDR3 extends over 14 amino acids. Unmatched junction bases numbered 7, after V lost 4 bases and J lost 4 bases. The CDR3 DNA sequence: TGCAGCGTTGCTCGGACAGGGCAGGCAGATACGCAGTATTTT. This codes for CSVARTGQADTQYF.

The chain links TRBV15 to TRBJ1-3; 7 bases are shared with TRBD1. With 2 bases clipped from V and 0 bases from J, the junction kept 1 base outside the gene matches. Germline loops: CDR1 LNHNV, CDR2 YYDKDF (reference sequence). CDR3 size: 15 residues. The CDR3 DNA reads as TGTGCCACCAGCAGAAACAGGGGCTCTGGAAACACCATATATTTT. It codes for CATSRNRGSGNTIYF.

This clone has at least ten counts. The chain is built from TRBV5-4 and TRBJ2-3; tentatively, D is TRBD1 (5 bases). V shed 0 bases and J shed 3 bases, with 14 bases lying between them. The germline CDR1 and CDR2 sequences are SGHNT and YYREEE (reference sequence). This CDR3 is 16 amino acids long. CDR3: CASSLGQGSETDTQYF. CDR3 nucleotides: TGTGCCAGCAGCTTGGGCCAGGGTAGTGAAACAGATACGCAGTATTTT.

The rearrangement joins TRBV18 to TRBJ2-3, with 11 bases fitting TRBD1. The germline gives CDR1 KGHSH, CDR2 LQKENI. Trimming removed 3 bases from V and 4 bases from J; junction bases left unmatched: 12. CDR3 length equals 18 residues. The CDR3 bases are TGTGCCAGCTCACCGGAACCCGGACAGGGGGCATGGGCAGATACGCAGTATTTT. This gives the protein CASSPEPGQGAWADTQYF.

As DNA, the CDR3 is TGCAGCGTTGACGGACAGGGGAGCGAGACCCAGTACTTC. It translates to CSVDGQGSETQYF. V gene TRBV29-1 combines with J gene TRBJ2-5; TRBD1 agrees at 9 bases. The CDR3 sequence is 13 residues long. Germline V gives CDR1 SQVTM, CDR2 ANQGSEA. V was clipped by 3 bases and J by 5 bases; unmatched bases: 4.

The V gene is TRBV6-5, the J gene TRBJ2-1, with 9 bases matching TRBD2. The CDR3 is made up of 14 amino acids. Germline-derived CDR1 and CDR2 are MNHEY and SVGAGI. After removal of 2 bases from V and 9 bases from J, the junction contained 5 bases not matched to a gene. CDR3 sequence: CASSYGGGEGEQFF. CDR3 coding DNA: TGTGCCAGCAGTTACGGCGGGGGGGAGGGTGAGCAGTTCTTC.